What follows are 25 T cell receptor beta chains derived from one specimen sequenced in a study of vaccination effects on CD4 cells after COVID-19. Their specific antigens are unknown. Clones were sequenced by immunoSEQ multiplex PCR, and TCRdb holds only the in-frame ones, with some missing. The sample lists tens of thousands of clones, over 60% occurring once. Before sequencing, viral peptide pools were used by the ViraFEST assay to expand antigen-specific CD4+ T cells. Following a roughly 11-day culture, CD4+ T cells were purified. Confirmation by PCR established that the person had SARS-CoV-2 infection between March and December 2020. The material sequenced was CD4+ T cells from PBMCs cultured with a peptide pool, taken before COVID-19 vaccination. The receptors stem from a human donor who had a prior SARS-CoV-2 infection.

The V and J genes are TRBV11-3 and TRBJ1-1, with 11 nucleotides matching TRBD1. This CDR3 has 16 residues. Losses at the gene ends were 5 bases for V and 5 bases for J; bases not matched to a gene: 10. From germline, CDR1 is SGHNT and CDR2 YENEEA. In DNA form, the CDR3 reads TGTGCCAGCAGCATGAGGAAGGGACAGGGGGGGACTGAAGCTTTCTTT. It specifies CASSMRKGQGGTEAFF.

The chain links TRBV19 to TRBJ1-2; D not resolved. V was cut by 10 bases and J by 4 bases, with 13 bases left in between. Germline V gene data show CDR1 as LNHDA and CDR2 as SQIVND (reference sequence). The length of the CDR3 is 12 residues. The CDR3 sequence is CATQTDTYGYTF. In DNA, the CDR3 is TGTGCCACCCAGACTGATACCTATGGCTACACCTTC.

Here the CDR3 reads CASSDMGQGNQPQHF. The CDR3 nucleotides read TGTGCCAGCAGTGACATGGGGCAGGGCAATCAGCCCCAGCATTTT. The chain employs TRBV2 and TRBJ1-5; D might be TRBD1 (5 bases). Per the germline V gene, CDR1 is SNHLY and CDR2 is FYNNEI. Trimming removed 3 bases from V and 2 bases from J, with 11 bases in between. The CDR3 runs to 15 residues.

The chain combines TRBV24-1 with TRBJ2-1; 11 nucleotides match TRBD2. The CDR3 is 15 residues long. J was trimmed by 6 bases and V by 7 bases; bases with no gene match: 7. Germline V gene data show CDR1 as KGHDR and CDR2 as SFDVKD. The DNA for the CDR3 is TGTGCCACCAGGGACGCGGGGACTAGCGGCAATGAGCAGTTCTTC. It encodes CATRDAGTSGNEQFF.

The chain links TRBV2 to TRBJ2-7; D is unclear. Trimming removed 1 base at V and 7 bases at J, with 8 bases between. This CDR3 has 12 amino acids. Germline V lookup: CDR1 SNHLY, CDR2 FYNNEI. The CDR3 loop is CASSEEVAEQYF. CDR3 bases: TGTGCCAGCAGTGAAGAAGTTGCGGAGCAGTACTTC.

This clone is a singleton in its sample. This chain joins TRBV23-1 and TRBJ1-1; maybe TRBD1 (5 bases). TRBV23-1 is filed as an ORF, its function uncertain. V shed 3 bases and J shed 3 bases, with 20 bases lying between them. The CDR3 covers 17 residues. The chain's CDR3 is CASSHSGRPGRDTEAFF. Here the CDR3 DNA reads TGCGCCAGCAGTCACTCCGGCAGACCCGGCAGGGACACTGAAGCTTTCTTT.

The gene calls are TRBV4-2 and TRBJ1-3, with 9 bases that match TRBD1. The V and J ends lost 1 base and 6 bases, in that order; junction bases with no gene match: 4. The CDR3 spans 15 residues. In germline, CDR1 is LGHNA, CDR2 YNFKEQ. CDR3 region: CASSQVGTGTNTIYF. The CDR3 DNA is TGTGCCAGCAGCCAAGTGGGGACAGGGACAAACACCATATATTTT.

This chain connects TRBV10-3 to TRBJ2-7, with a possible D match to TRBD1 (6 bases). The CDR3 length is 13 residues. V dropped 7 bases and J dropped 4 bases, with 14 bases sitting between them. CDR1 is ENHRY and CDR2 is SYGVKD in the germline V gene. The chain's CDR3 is CAINRPGQYEQYF. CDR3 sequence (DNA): TGTGCCATCAACAGACCGGGACAATACGAGCAGTACTTC.

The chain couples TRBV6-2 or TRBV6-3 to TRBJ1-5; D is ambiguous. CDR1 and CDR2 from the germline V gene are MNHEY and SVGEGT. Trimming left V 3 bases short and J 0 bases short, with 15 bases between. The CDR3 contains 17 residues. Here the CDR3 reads CASSYFSGYDSNQPQHF. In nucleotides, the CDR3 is TGTGCCAGCAGTTATTTCTCAGGATACGATAGCAATCAGCCCCAGCATTTT.

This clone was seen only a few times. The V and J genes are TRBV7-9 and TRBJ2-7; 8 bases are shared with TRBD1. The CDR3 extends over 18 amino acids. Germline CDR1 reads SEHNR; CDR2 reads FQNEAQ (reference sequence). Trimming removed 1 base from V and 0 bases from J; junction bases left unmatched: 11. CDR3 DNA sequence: TGTGCCAGCAGCTTAGGTACGCGGACAACAGGGGGCTCCTACGAGCAGTACTTC. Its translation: CASSLGTRTTGGSYEQYF.

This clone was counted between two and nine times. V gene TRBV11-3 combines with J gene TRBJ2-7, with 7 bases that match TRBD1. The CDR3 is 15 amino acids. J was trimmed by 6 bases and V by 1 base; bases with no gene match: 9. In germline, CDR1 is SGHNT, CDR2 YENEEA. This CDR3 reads CASSLGETGYFEQYF. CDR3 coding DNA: TGTGCCAGCAGCTTAGGTGAGACAGGGTACTTCGAGCAGTACTTC.

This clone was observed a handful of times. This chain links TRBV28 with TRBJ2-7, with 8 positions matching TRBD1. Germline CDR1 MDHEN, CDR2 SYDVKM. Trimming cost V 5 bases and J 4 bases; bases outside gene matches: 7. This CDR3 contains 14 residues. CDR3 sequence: CASSRGQGWYEQYF. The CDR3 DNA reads TGTGCCAGCAGTCGCGGACAGGGCTGGTACGAGCAGTACTTC.

In nucleotides, the CDR3 is TGTGCCAGCAGTTTAGGAAACACCGGGGAGCTGTTTTTT. This encodes CASSLGNTGELFF. This chain uses TRBV12-3 or TRBV12-4 with TRBJ2-2; D ambiguous. The ends were cut back, 1 base at V and 2 bases at J, with 2 bases in the middle. The CDR3 length is 13 residues.

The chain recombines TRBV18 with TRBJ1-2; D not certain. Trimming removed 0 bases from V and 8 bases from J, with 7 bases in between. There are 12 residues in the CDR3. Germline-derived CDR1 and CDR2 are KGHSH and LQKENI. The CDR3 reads CASSPPVGGYTF. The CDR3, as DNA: TGTGCCAGCTCACCACCAGTCGGAGGCTACACCTTC.

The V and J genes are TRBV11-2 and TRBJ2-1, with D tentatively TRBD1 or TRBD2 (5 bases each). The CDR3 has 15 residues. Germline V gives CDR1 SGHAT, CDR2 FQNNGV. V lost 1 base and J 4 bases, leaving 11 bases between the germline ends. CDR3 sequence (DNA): TGTGCCAGCAGCTTAGGGACGGGGCGGTACAATGAGCAGTTCTTC. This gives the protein CASSLGTGRYNEQFF.

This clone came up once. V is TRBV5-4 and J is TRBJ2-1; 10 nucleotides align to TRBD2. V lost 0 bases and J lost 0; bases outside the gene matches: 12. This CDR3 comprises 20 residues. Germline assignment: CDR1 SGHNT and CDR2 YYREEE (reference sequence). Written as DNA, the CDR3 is TGTGCCAGCAGCTTGGTTCTAGCGGGAGCAAGAACTACCTCCTACAATGAGCAGTTCTTC. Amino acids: CASSLVLAGARTTSYNEQFF.

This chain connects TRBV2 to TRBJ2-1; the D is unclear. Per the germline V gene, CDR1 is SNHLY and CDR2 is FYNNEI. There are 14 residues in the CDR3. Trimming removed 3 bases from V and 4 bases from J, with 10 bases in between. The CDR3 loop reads CASSDGYGYNEQFF. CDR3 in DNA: TGTGCCAGCAGTGATGGCTACGGATACAATGAGCAGTTCTTC.

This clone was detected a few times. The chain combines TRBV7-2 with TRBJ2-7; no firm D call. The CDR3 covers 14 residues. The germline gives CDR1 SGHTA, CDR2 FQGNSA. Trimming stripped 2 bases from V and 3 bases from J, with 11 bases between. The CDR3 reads CASSLSAVSYEQYF. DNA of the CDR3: TGTGCCAGCAGCTTATCGGCAGTGAGCTACGAGCAGTACTTC.

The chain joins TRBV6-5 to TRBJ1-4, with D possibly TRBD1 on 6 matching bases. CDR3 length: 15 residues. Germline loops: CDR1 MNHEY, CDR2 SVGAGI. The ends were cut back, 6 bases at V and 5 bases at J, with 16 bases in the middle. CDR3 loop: CASRARGAINEKLFF. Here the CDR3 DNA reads TGTGCCAGCAGGGCTCGGGGGGCGATCAATGAAAAACTGTTTTTT.

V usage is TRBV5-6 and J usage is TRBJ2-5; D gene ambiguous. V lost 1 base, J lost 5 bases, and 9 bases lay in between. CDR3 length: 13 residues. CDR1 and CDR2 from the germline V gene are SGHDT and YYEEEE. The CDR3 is CASSLFAAETQYF. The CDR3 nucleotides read TGTGCCAGCAGCTTGTTCGCGGCTGAGACCCAGTACTTC.

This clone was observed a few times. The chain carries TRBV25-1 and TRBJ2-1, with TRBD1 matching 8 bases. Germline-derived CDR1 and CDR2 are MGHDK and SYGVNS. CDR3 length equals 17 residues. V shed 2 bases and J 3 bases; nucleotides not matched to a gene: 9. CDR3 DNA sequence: TGTGCCAGCAGTGAACTCCTTCAGGGGGCGGGCTACAATGAGCAGTTCTTC. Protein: CASSELLQGAGYNEQFF.

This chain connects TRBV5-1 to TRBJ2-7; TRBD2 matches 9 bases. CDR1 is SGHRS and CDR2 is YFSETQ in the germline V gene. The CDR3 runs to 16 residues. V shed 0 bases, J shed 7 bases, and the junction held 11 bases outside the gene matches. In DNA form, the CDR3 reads TGCGCCAGCAGCTTGGGAGCCCTAGCGGGATACAATGAGCAGTACTTC. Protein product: CASSLGALAGYNEQYF. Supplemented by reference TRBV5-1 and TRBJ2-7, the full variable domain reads KAGVTQTPRYLIKTRGQQVTLSCSPISGHRSVSWYQQTPGQGLQFLFEYFSETQRNKGNFPGRFSGRQFSNSRSEMNVSTLELGDSALYLCASSLGALAGYNEQYFGPGTRLTVT.

The CDR3 DNA reads TGTGCCAGCAGTGAACTGATTAGCACAGATACGCAGTATTTT. It yields the protein CASSELISTDTQYF. This rearrangement joins TRBV6-1 to TRBJ2-3; D is unclear. Germline loops: CDR1 MNHNS, CDR2 SASEGT. The V end lost 2 bases, the J end lost 0 bases, and 6 bases lay between the germline ends. The CDR3 runs to 14 residues.

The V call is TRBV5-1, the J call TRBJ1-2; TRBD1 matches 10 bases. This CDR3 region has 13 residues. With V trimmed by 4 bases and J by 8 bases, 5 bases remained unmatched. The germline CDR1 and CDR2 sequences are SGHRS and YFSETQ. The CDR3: CASSQQGQGGYTF. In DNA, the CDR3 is TGCGCCAGCAGCCAACAGGGACAGGGGGGCTACACCTTC.

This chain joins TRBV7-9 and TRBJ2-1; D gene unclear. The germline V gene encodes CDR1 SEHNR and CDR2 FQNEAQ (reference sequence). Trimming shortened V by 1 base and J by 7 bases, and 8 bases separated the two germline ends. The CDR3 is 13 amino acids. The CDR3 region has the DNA TGTGCCAGCAGCTTAGAGGCCGCTAATGAGCAGTTCTTC. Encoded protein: CASSLEAANEQFF. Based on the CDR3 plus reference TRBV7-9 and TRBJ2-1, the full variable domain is DTGVSQNPRHKITKRGQNVTFRCDPISEHNRLYWYRQTLGQGPEFLTYFQNEAQLEKSRLLSDRFSAERPKGSFSTLEIQRTEQGDSAMYLCASSLEAANEQFFGPGTRLTVL.